These 28 T cell receptor beta chains came from one sample sequenced in a study of PD-1 blockade in classical Hodgkin lymphoma. Every one of the patients relapsed after autologous stem cell transplantation (brentuximab vedotin exposure was variable). Here immunoSEQ multiplex PCR was the method, and the copy in TCRdb shows in-frame clones only, minus some. This table holds 9,500 to 12,000 clones, around three quarters found once. The source was peripheral blood mononuclear cells (PBMCs), collected at baseline. Receptor source: a human donor with classical Hodgkin lymphoma.

This clone appeared a few times. V gene TRBV30 combines with J gene TRBJ1-1, with a possible D match to TRBD1 (5 bases). This CDR3 is built from 12 residues. Between the trimmed V and J ends, which lost 1 base and 5 bases, there was a span of 8 bases. Germline-derived CDR1 and CDR2 are GTSNPN and SVGIG (reference sequence). The CDR3 loop reads CAWSGGWTEAFF. The CDR3 coding sequence is TGTGCCTGGAGTGGGGGGTGGACTGAAGCTTTCTTT.

The rearrangement links TRBV10-3 to TRBJ2-7, with TRBD2 identical over 7 bases. Germline lookup yields CDR1 ENHRY and CDR2 SYGVKD. There are 13 residues in the CDR3. Trimming cost V 7 bases and J 6 bases; bases outside gene matches: 9. The CDR3 spells CAITETSRGEQYF. CDR3 bases: TGTGCCATCACCGAGACTAGCCGGGGCGAGCAGTACTTC.

The V and J genes are TRBV29-1 and TRBJ1-3; D not certain. The V and J ends lost 4 bases and 0 bases respectively, with 4 bases between them. The CDR3 totals 12 residues. Germline loops: CDR1 SQVTM, CDR2 ANQGSEA. CDR3 loop: CSVVSSGNTIYF. In DNA form, the CDR3 reads TGCAGCGTTGTTAGCTCTGGAAACACCATATATTTT.

The V call is TRBV10-3, the J call TRBJ2-3; 7 bases match TRBD1. The CDR3 totals 16 residues. CDR1 and CDR2 from the germline V gene are ENHRY and SYGVKD. V was clipped by 0 bases and J by 1 base; unmatched bases: 4. CDR3 in DNA: TGTGCCATCAGTGAGTCGAGGACAGGAGGCACAGATACGCAGTATTTT. This translates into CAISESRTGGTDTQYF.

This chain links TRBV7-6 with TRBJ2-1, with 10 nucleotides matching TRBD2. The CDR3 consists of 16 residues. V lost 6 bases to trimming and J lost 3 bases; unmatched junction nucleotides: 8. Germline V CDR1 and CDR2: SGHVS, FNYEAQ. The CDR3 nucleotides are TGTGCCAGCAGTTCTAGCGGGGGCCCCCACTACAATGAGCAGTTCTTC. It encodes CASSSSGGPHYNEQFF.

This chain joins TRBV5-1 and TRBJ1-1, with D unresolved. The CDR3 runs to 13 residues. In germline, CDR1 is SGHRS, CDR2 YFSETQ. The V end lost 3 bases, the J end lost 4 bases, and 10 bases lay between the germline ends. CDR3 nucleotides: TGCGCCAGCAGCTCAACAGCCCCCACTGAAGCTTTCTTT. As protein: CASSSTAPTEAFF. The whole variable domain, filled in from reference TRBV5-1 and TRBJ1-1, reads KAGVTQTPRYLIKTRGQQVTLSCSPISGHRSVSWYQQTPGQGLQFLFEYFSETQRNKGNFPGRFSGRQFSNSRSEMNVSTLELGDSALYLCASSSTAPTEAFFGQGTRLTVV.

The rearrangement links TRBV7-9 to TRBJ1-2, with D possibly matching TRBD1 (5 bases). This CDR3 comprises 15 residues. Germline CDR1 SEHNR, CDR2 FQNEAQ (reference sequence). Between the trimmed V and J ends, which lost 5 bases and 0 bases, there was a span of 13 bases. CDR3 region: CASSQSTEANYGYTF. CDR3 nucleotides: TGTGCCAGCAGCCAATCGACAGAAGCTAACTATGGCTACACCTTC.

DNA for the CDR3: TGTGCCTGGAGGGCTCCAGGTTACACTGAAGCTTTCTTT. Protein sequence: CAWRAPGYTEAFF. This chain joins TRBV30 and TRBJ1-1; D gene uncertain. The CDR3 has 13 residues. The germline V gene has CDR1 GTSNPN and CDR2 SVGIG (reference sequence). Trimming pared 3 bases from V and 3 bases from J, leaving 11 bases between.

The rearrangement uses TRBV2 and TRBJ1-3; D perhaps matches TRBD1 (5 bases). The CDR3 has 15 residues. Germline CDR1 reads SNHLY; CDR2 reads FYNNEI. Trimming removed 5 bases from V and 6 bases from J, with 17 bases in between. The CDR3 coding sequence is TGTGCCAGCAGTTCTCAGGGACTTATGGAAAACACCATATATTTT. Translating gives CASSSQGLMENTIYF.

The gene calls are TRBV14 and TRBJ2-2; D perhaps matches TRBD2 (6 bases). The CDR3 contains 13 residues. Trimming took 4 bases from V and 7 from J, leaving 10 bases between them. Germline values: CDR1 SGHDN, CDR2 FVKESK. The CDR3 nucleotides read TGTGCCAGCAGCCTTAGCGGAATCGGGGAGCTGTTTTTT. Translating it yields CASSLSGIGELFF.

This clone is medium-sized (0.01 to 0.1%). This sequence joins TRBV5-1 and TRBJ2-3; TRBD2 aligns across 12 bases. Trimming removed 4 bases from V and 2 bases from J; junction bases left unmatched: 8. The length of the CDR3 is 17 residues. Germline CDR1 SGHRS, CDR2 YFSETQ. The CDR3 bases are TGCGCCAGCAGCAGTTACTCTAGCGGGGGGGCCACAGATACGCAGTATTTT. Its protein is CASSSYSSGGATDTQYF.

The chain recombines TRBV4-2 with TRBJ2-5, with D possibly matching TRBD1 (5 bases). The V end lost 2 bases, the J end lost 5 bases, and 15 bases lay between the germline ends. CDR1 and CDR2 from the germline V gene are LGHNA and YNFKEQ. The CDR3 has 15 residues. CDR3 sequence (DNA): TGTGCCAGCAGCCAATCCTTTCAGCCAGGGGAGACCCAGTACTTC. Translating it yields CASSQSFQPGETQYF.

V usage is TRBV9 and J usage is TRBJ2-1; D remains unclear. The CDR3 is made up of 13 amino acids. Germline CDR1 and CDR2: SGDLS and YYNGEE. Trimming removed 1 base at V and 8 bases at J, with 10 bases between. The CDR3 DNA reads TGTGCCAGCAGCGTATCACCTAATGATGAGCAGTTCTTC. This translates into CASSVSPNDEQFF.

This chain links TRBV7-9 with TRBJ1-6; D is unclear. Per the germline V gene, CDR1 is SEHNR and CDR2 is FQNEAQ (reference sequence). V was shortened by 1 base and J by 10 bases, with 14 bases between the two germline ends. The CDR3 is 15 residues long. The DNA for the CDR3 is TGTGCCAGCAGCTTAGACGGGGTTAAGGGATCACCCCTCCACTTT. Amino acids: CASSLDGVKGSPLHF.

The chain combines TRBV2 with TRBJ1-6, with D unresolved. CDR3 size: 12 residues. CDR1 and CDR2 (germline): SNHLY, FYNNEI. The V and J ends lost 6 bases and 9 bases respectively, with 9 bases between them. DNA of the CDR3: TGTGCCAGCAGCGAAATGGTTTCACCCCTCCACTTT. Translating it yields CASSEMVSPLHF.

The chain has TRBV6-5 and TRBJ2-2; D not certain. The ends were cut back, 6 bases at V and 2 bases at J, with 4 bases in the middle. The V gene's germline CDR1 is MNHEY and CDR2 SVGAGI. This CDR3 is built from 12 residues. CDR3 sequence: CASRRNTGELFF. The CDR3 nucleotides read TGTGCCAGCAGACGAAACACCGGGGAGCTGTTTTTT.

V gene TRBV18 combines with J gene TRBJ2-5, with D hard to call. V was pared by 3 bases and J by 5 bases, with 4 bases between. From germline, CDR1 is KGHSH and CDR2 LQKENI. The CDR3 contains 11 residues. CDR3 in amino acids: CASSPLETQYF. The CDR3 nucleotides read TGTGCCAGCTCACCCCTTGAGACCCAGTACTTC.

The V and J genes are TRBV6-5 and TRBJ1-1; possibly TRBD1 for D (5 bases). This CDR3 contains 15 residues. Trimming cost V 0 bases and J 0 bases, with 8 bases left between them. CDR1 is MNHEY, CDR2 SVGAGI, per germline. CDR3 coding DNA: TGTGCCAGCAGTTACTCCACAGGAGTGAACACTGAAGCTTTCTTT. This gives the protein CASSYSTGVNTEAFF.

V usage is TRBV7-3 and J usage is TRBJ1-1, with D possibly matching TRBD1 (5 bases). The CDR3 consists of 15 residues. The germline V gene has CDR1 SGHTA and CDR2 FQGTGA. Trimming removed 4 bases from V and 2 bases from J, with 14 bases in between. In DNA form, the CDR3 reads TGTGCCAGCAGCTCAAGTCGCCAGGGTAACACTGAAGCTTTCTTT. Its protein product is CASSSSRQGNTEAFF.

J is TRBJ2-7 and V is TRBV10-3, with D tentatively TRBD2 (6 bases). CDR3 size: 14 residues. CDR1 is ENHRY, CDR2 SYGVKD, per germline. Trimming pared 5 bases from V and 3 bases from J, leaving 14 bases between. The CDR3: CAISQTSTNYEQYF. The CDR3 DNA follows: TGTGCCATCAGTCAAACTAGCACTAACTACGAGCAGTACTTC.

The chain combines TRBV5-4 with TRBJ1-2, with 9 bases lining up with TRBD1. The CDR3 extends over 14 amino acids. Germline V gene sequence: CDR1 SGHNT, CDR2 YYREEE (reference sequence). After removal of 3 bases from V and 7 bases from J, the junction contained 7 bases not matched to a gene. The CDR3 is CASSSVQGAGGYTF. The CDR3 DNA reads as TGTGCCAGCAGCTCGGTACAGGGGGCGGGTGGCTACACCTTC.

The chain has TRBV21-1 and TRBJ1-1; the table's D call, TRBD1, has no DNA check behind it. TRBV21-1 is reported as a pseudogene. This CDR3 is 11 amino acids long. CDR3 bases: TGTGCCATCCCGACAGGCCCCTTGGCTTTCTTT. It yields the protein CAIPTGPLAFF.

This clone showed up just once. This chain connects TRBV12-2 to TRBJ2-7; TRBD1 is taken as the D call from the table, unchecked against the DNA. TRBV12-2 is classified as a pseudogene. This CDR3 spans 16 amino acids. CDR3 sequence: CASRLDSRGQPYEQYF. As DNA, the CDR3 is TGTGCAAGTCGCTTAGACTCACGAGGACAGCCCTACGAGCAGTACTTC.

V usage is TRBV7-9 and J usage is TRBJ1-1; no clear D gene. The CDR3 has 14 amino acids. From germline, CDR1 is SEHNR and CDR2 FQNEAQ (reference sequence). Trimming removed 5 bases at V and 0 bases at J, with 10 bases between. DNA for the CDR3: TGTGCCAGCAGCCCGCAGGTTCTGAACACTGAAGCTTTCTTT. Translating gives CASSPQVLNTEAFF.

The rearrangement joins TRBV28 to TRBJ1-1; no clear D. This CDR3 has 13 amino acids. CDR1 is MDHEN, CDR2 SYDVKM, per germline. The V and J ends lost 3 bases and 5 bases respectively, with 10 bases between them. CDR3 loop: CASSFLGQTEAFF. CDR3 nucleotide sequence: TGTGCCAGCAGTTTTCTTGGGCAGACTGAAGCTTTCTTT. The variable domain in full, completed from reference TRBV28 and TRBJ1-1, reads DVKVTQSSRYLVKRTGEKVFLECVQDMDHENMFWYRQDPGLGLRLIYFSYDVKMKEKGDIPEGYSVSREKKERFSLILESASTNQTSMYLCASSFLGQTEAFFGQGTRLTVV.

The chain combines TRBV2 with TRBJ2-7, with D perhaps TRBD2 (5 bases). From germline, CDR1 is SNHLY and CDR2 FYNNEI. Trimming stripped 6 bases from V and 6 bases from J, with 9 bases between. There are 11 residues in the CDR3. The DNA for the CDR3 is TGTGCCAGCAGGGGGAGTTCCGAGCAGTACTTC. Translated, it gives CASRGSSEQYF.

This chain joins TRBV5-4 and TRBJ2-3; 7 bases map to TRBD2. Germline lookup yields CDR1 SGHNT and CDR2 YYREEE (reference sequence). The J segment lost 2 bases and the V segment lost 3 bases, leaving 3 bases of the junction unmatched. CDR3 length equals 14 residues. CDR3 sequence (DNA): TGTGCCAGCAGCTACGGACTAGACACAGATACGCAGTATTTT. Encoded protein: CASSYGLDTDTQYF.

J is TRBJ2-3 and V is TRBV19, with 8 bases identical to TRBD1. The length of the CDR3 is 14 residues. The germline V gene encodes CDR1 LNHDA and CDR2 SQIVND (reference sequence). V shed 3 bases, J shed 5 bases, and the junction held 4 bases outside the gene matches. Here the CDR3 reads CASSMDRVLDTQYF. In DNA form, the CDR3 reads TGTGCCAGTAGTATGGACAGGGTTTTAGATACGCAGTATTTT.